This T cell receptor (beta chain) comes out of a study of blood T cell repertoires in COVID-19. As for the study in general: Whether acute or convalescent, the COVID-19 samples came from the United States, Italy and Spain. PBMCs, B-cell-depleted T cells, or T cells provided the cDNA or gDNA that made up the material.

The length of the CDR3 is 15 residues. The germline V gene has CDR1 LNHNV and CDR2 YYDKDF (reference sequence). V was trimmed by 5 bases and J by 4 bases, leaving 17 bases between them. As processed by the authors: Estimation of nucleated cell counts was performed using reference gene primer amplification. TCRdb's table, derived via immunoSEQ multiplex PCR, lists solely in-frame clones and lacks some. D and trimming were read from the DNA, whereas the V and J calls and clone size are those reported in that table. The sample yields 240,000 or so clones, approximately 78% seen once. The chain uses TRBV15 and TRBJ2-5; D not resolved. Sequencing input: peripheral blood. This receptor was obtained from a woman in her sixties or seventies with active or convalescent COVID-19. The CDR3 loop reads CATSEAVNVGETQYF. The CDR3 region has the DNA TGTGCCACCAGCGAGGCAGTTAACGTTGGAGAGACCCAGTACTTC.